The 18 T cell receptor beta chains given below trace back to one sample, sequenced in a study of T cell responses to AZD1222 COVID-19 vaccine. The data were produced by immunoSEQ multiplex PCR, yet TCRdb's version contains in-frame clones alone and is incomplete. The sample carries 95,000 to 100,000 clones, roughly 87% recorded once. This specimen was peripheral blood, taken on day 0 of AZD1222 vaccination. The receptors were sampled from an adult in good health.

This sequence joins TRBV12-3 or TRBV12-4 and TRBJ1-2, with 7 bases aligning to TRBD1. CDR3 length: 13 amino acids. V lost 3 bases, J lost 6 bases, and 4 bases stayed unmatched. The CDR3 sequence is CASSFNRGDGYTF. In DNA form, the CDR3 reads TGTGCCAGCAGTTTCAACAGGGGAGATGGCTACACCTTC.

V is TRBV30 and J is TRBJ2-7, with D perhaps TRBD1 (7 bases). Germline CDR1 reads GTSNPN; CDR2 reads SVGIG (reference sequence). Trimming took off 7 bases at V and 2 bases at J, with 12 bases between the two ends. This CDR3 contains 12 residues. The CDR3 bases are TGTGCCTCGACAGGGAGGACCTACGAGCAGTACTTC. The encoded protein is CASTGRTYEQYF. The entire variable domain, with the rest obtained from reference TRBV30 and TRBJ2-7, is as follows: SQTIHQWPATLVQPVGSPLSLECTVEGTSNPNLYWYRQAAGRGLQLLFYSVGIGQISSEVPQNLSASRPQDRQFILSSKKLLLSDSGFYLCASTGRTYEQYFGPGTRLTVT.

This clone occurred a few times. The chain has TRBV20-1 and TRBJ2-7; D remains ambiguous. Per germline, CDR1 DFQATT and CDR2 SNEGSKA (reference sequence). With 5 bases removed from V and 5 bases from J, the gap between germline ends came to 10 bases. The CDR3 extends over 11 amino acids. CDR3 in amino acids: CSAANRDEQYF. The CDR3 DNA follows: TGCAGTGCTGCAAATAGGGACGAGCAGTACTTC.

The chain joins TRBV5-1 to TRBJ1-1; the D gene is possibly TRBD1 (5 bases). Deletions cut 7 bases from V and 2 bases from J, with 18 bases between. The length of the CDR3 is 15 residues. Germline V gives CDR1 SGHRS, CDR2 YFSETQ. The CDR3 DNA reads TGCGCCAGCGGATCTACGCCCGGGGGTAACACTGAAGCTTTCTTT. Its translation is CASGSTPGGNTEAFF. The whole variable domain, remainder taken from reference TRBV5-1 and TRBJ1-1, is KAGVTQTPRYLIKTRGQQVTLSCSPISGHRSVSWYQQTPGQGLQFLFEYFSETQRNKGNFPGRFSGRQFSNSRSEMNVSTLELGDSALYLCASGSTPGGNTEAFFGQGTRLTVV.

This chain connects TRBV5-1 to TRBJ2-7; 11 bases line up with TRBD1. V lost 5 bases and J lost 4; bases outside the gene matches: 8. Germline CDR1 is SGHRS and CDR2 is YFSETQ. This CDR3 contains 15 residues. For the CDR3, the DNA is TGCGCCAGCAGTTACACCGGGACAGGGGGATACGAGCAGTACTTC. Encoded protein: CASSYTGTGGYEQYF.

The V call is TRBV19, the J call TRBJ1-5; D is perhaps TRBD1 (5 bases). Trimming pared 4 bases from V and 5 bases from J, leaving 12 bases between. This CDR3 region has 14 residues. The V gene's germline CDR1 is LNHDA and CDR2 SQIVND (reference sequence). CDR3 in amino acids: CASSTQTDHQPQHF. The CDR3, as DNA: TGTGCCAGTAGTACCCAGACAGACCATCAGCCCCAGCATTTT.

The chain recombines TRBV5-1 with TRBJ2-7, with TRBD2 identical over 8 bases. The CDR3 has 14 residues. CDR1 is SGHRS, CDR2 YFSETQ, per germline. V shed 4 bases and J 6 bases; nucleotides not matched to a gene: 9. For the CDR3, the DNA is TGCGCCAGCAGCCTGGCAGCGGGAGTTGGCGAGCAGTACTTC. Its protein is CASSLAAGVGEQYF.

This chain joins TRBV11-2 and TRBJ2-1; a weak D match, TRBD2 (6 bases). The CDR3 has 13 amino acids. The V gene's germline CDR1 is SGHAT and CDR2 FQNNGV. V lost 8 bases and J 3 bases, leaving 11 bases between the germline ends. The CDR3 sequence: CASGVGGYNEQFF. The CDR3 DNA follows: TGTGCCAGCGGGGTGGGGGGCTACAATGAGCAGTTCTTC.

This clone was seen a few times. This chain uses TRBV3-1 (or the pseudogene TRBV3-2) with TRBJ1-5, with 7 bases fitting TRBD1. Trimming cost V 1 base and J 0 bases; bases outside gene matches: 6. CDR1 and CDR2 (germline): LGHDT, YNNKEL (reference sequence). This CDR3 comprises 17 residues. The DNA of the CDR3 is TGTGCCAGCAGCCAAGGACAGGGAGGGAATAGCAATCAGCCCCAGCATTTT. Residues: CASSQGQGGNSNQPQHF.

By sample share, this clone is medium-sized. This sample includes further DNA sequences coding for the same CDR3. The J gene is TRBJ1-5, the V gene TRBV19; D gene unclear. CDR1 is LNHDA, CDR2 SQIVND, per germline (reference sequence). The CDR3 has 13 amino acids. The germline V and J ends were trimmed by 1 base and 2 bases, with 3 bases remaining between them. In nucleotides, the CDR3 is TGTGCCAGTAGTATAGCGGGCAATCAGCCCCAGCATTTT. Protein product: CASSIAGNQPQHF.

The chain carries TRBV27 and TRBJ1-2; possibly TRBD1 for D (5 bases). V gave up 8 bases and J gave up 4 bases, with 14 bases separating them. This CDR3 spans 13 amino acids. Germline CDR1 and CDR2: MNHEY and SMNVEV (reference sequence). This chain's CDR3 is CASYGGWSYGYTF. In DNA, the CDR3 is TGTGCCAGCTACGGGGGTTGGAGCTATGGCTACACCTTC.

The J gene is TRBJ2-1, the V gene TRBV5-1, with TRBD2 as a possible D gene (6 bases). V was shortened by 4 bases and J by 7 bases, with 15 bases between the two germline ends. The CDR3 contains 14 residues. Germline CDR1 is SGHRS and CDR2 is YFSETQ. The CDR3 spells CASSLGLPLNEQFF. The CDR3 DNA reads TGCGCCAGCAGCCTGGGACTCCCTCTTAATGAGCAGTTCTTC.

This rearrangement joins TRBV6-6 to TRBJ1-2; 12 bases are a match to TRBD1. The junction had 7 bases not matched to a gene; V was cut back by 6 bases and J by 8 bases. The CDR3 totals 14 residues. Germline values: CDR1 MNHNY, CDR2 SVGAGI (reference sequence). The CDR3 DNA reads TGTGCCAGCAGCCCCCGGGACAGGGGGCGCGGCTACACCTTC. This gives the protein CASSPRDRGRGYTF.

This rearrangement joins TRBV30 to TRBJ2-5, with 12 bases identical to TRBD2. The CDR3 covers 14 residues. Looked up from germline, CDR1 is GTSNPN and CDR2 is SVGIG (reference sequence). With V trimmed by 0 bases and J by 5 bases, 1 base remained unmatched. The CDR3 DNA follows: TGTGCCTGGAGTGTAGGGACTAGCGGGGAGACCCAGTACTTC. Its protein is CAWSVGTSGETQYF.

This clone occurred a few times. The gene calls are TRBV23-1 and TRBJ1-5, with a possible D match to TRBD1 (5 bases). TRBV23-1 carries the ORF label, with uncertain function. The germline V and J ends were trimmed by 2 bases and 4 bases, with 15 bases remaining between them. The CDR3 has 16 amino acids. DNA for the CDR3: TGCGCCAGCAGTCAAGGGTTAACAGGAACAAATCAGCCCCAGCATTTT. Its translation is CASSQGLTGTNQPQHF.

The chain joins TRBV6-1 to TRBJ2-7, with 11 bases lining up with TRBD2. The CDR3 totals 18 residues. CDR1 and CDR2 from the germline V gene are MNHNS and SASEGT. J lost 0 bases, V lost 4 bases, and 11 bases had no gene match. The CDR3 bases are TGTGCCAGCAGTGTAAGGCTAGCGGGAGGTTACAGCTCCTACGAGCAGTACTTC. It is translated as CASSVRLAGGYSSYEQYF.

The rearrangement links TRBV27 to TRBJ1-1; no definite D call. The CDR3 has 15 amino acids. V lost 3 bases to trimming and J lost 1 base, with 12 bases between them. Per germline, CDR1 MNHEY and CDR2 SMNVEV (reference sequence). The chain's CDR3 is CASSFSPGSNTEAFF. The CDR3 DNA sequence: TGTGCCAGCAGTTTTTCTCCAGGATCGAACACTGAAGCTTTCTTT.

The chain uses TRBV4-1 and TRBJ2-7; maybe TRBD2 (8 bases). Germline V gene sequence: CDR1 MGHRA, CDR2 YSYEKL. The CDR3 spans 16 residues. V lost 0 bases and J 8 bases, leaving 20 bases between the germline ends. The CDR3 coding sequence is TGCGCCAGCAGCCAAGATGAGGGGGCGGGGGGCCTGAAGCAGTACTTC. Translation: CASSQDEGAGGLKQYF.